This T cell receptor (beta chain) was identified in a study of regulatory T cells in long-lasting Graves disease. Broader study findings: Persistent Graves' patients showed less TCR diversity than newly diagnosed patients showed.

Library construction for TCR beta used iRepertoire HTBI primers and Arm-PCR of CDR3 regions. TCRdb called the multiplex PCR reads again in MiXCR, with one record for every CDR3 protein. The table includes around 500,000 distinct CDR3 sequences, 9.5% to 15% detected once. Specified time point: newly diagnosed GD, antithyroid drugs for less than 3 months. The TCR library was made from RNA that had been extracted from PBMCs in TRIzol. At least ten counts were recorded for this clonotype. Its target is not known. The same sample was also studied in work on T cells in Graves' hyperthyroidism and ophthalmopathy. According to that study: Researchers barred patients who had uncontrolled infection, other autoimmune disease, pregnancy or lactation.

Sequences were derived from peripheral blood mononuclear cells (PBMCs), sampled at new diagnosis, from a patient treated with antithyroid drugs. The clonotype was recovered from a woman aged 25 to 39 with Graves disease.

The CDR3 coding sequence is TGTGCCAGCAGCTTAGCACTGCCCCGGGAGACCCAGTACTTC. This gives the protein CASSLALPRETQYF. This sequence joins TRBV7-8 and TRBJ2-5; D gene unclear. The V end lost 0 bases, the J end lost 5 bases, and 10 bases lay between the germline ends. Germline V lookup: CDR1 SGHVS, CDR2 FQNEAQ. CDR3 length: 14 amino acids.